Following are 24 T cell receptor beta chains from one sample sequenced in a study of early stage breast cancer tumors. This table comes from immunoSEQ multiplex PCR, and its TCRdb copy is limited to in-frame clones, with some not included. The data hold 25,000 to 35,000 clones, with roughly four fifths observed a single time. The sample consisted of breast tumor tissue. These receptors all come from a person aged 25 to 40 with breast cancer.

The chain links TRBV2 to TRBJ1-1; tentatively, D is TRBD1 (6 bases). Trimming stripped 7 bases from V and 4 bases from J, with 19 bases between. This CDR3 region has 15 residues. Germline CDR1 reads SNHLY; CDR2 reads FYNNEI. The CDR3: CASTIGTRGITEAFF. For the CDR3, the DNA is TGTGCCAGCACCATAGGGACTAGGGGGATCACTGAAGCTTTCTTT.

This clone was seen just once. The chain joins TRBV19 to TRBJ2-1; 9 bases map to TRBD2. Germline CDR1 is LNHDA and CDR2 is SQIVND (reference sequence). The CDR3 totals 18 residues. V shed 3 bases and J 3 bases; nucleotides not matched to a gene: 12. The DNA for the CDR3 is TGTGCCAGTAGTATGTTCGCTTCTAGCGGGACTTACTACAATGAGCAGTTCTTC. Translation: CASSMFASSGTYYNEQFF.

The chain joins TRBV19 to TRBJ2-2; D perhaps matches TRBD2 (5 bases). Trimming left V 6 bases short and J 6 bases short, with 14 bases between. Germline lookup yields CDR1 LNHDA and CDR2 SQIVND (reference sequence). The CDR3 has 14 residues. The CDR3 DNA reads as TGTGCCAGTAGCTCTCCCGGGATTTCCGGGGAGCTGTTTTTT. This codes for CASSSPGISGELFF.

The rearrangement links TRBV29-1 to TRBJ1-1; no clear D gene. V lost 7 bases and J lost 6, with 18 bases in between. Per the germline V gene, CDR1 is SQVTM and CDR2 is ANQGSEA. The CDR3 contains 13 residues. The CDR3 loop reads CSARYPSVAEAFF. Written as DNA, the CDR3 is TGCAGCGCCAGGTATCCATCAGTGGCTGAAGCTTTCTTT.

V gene TRBV10-3 combines with J gene TRBJ1-5, with TRBD1 identical over 8 bases. Germline values: CDR1 ENHRY, CDR2 SYGVKD. The CDR3 loop spans 13 amino acids. Germline trimming cut 6 bases from V and 2 bases from J; bases unmatched to any gene: 0. CDR3 in DNA: TGTGCCATCAGGGGACAGGGCAATCAGCCCCAGCATTTT. This sequence encodes CAIRGQGNQPQHF.

The V and J genes are TRBV4-1 and TRBJ2-3; TRBD2 aligns across 11 bases. The CDR3 totals 18 residues. J was trimmed by 5 bases and V by 1 base; bases with no gene match: 11. In germline, CDR1 is MGHRA, CDR2 YSYEKL. DNA for the CDR3: TGCGCCAGCAGCCAAGTGTTCGGTAGCGGGGGGGGTAAAGATACGCAGTATTTT. This translates into CASSQVFGSGGGKDTQYF.

The chain couples TRBV9 to TRBJ1-1; TRBD1 matches at 9 bases. CDR3 length equals 14 residues. The V gene's germline CDR1 is SGDLS and CDR2 YYNGEE. The V gene end was trimmed by 0 bases and the J gene end by 6 bases; junction bases not matched to a gene: 3. CDR3 nucleotides: TGTGCCAGCAGCGTAGCGGGACAGGGCGCTGAAGCTTTCTTT. Translating gives CASSVAGQGAEAFF. The variable domain in full, with the rest retrieved from reference TRBV9 and TRBJ1-1, is DSGVTQTPKHLITATGQRVTLRCSPRSGDLSVYWYQQSLDQGLQFLIQYYNGEERAKGNILERFSAQQFPDLHSELNLSSLELGDSALYFCASSVAGQGAEAFFGQGTRLTVV.

This rearrangement joins TRBV19 to TRBJ2-7; 7 bases map to TRBD2. Germline lookup yields CDR1 LNHDA and CDR2 SQIVND (reference sequence). After removal of 5 bases from V and 0 bases from J, the junction contained 10 bases not matched to a gene. The CDR3 consists of 16 residues. CDR3 nucleotide sequence: TGTGCCAGTAGTCAGTCGCAGCGGGGATCCTCCTACGAGCAGTACTTC. Its translation is CASSQSQRGSSYEQYF.

The CDR3 sequence is CASSFTAGDQPQHF. The CDR3 nucleotides read TGTGCCAGCAGCTTTACTGCAGGGGATCAGCCCCAGCATTTT. This chain connects TRBV7-9 to TRBJ1-5; TRBD1 might be the D (6 bases). The V gene's germline CDR1 is SEHNR and CDR2 FQNEAQ (reference sequence). V lost 3 bases and J lost 5, with 11 bases in between. The length of the CDR3 is 14 residues.

This clone came up a few times. The CDR3 region has the DNA TGTGCCAGCAGCTCCGGGACAGTAATCACAGATACGCAGTATTTT. Its protein is CASSSGTVITDTQYF. The J gene is TRBJ2-3, the V gene TRBV7-3; 7 nucleotides line up with TRBD1. This CDR3 comprises 15 residues. CDR1 SGHTA and CDR2 FQGTGA come from the germline V gene. J gave up 2 bases and V 4 bases, and 6 bases lay outside the gene matches. Full variable domain (rest looked up from reference TRBV7-3 and TRBJ2-3): GAGVSQTPSNKVTEKGKYVELRCDPISGHTALYWYRQSLGQGPEFLIYFQGTGAADDSGLPNDRFFAVRPEGSVSTLKIQRTERGDSAVYLCASSSGTVITDTQYFGPGTRLTVL.

The chain is built from TRBV19 and TRBJ2-1, with 8 positions matching TRBD2. V was clipped by 3 bases and J by 4 bases; unmatched bases: 5. Germline V gives CDR1 LNHDA, CDR2 SQIVND (reference sequence). The length of the CDR3 is 15 residues. CDR3 region: CASSIWASGYNEQFF. The CDR3 coding sequence is TGTGCCAGTAGTATTTGGGCTAGCGGGTACAATGAGCAGTTCTTC.

The genes are TRBV15 and TRBJ2-2; 10 bases are shared with TRBD2. Germline V CDR1 and CDR2: LNHNV, YYDKDF (reference sequence). The junction had 6 bases not matched to a gene; V was cut back by 0 bases and J by 2 bases. This CDR3 is 18 amino acids long. CDR3: CATSRDSTSGLNTGELFF. For the CDR3, the DNA is TGTGCCACCAGCAGAGATTCGACTAGCGGGTTAAACACCGGGGAGCTGTTTTTT.

The CDR3 DNA sequence: TGTGCCAGCAGCCCACAGGCTGGCGCAGATACGCAGTATTTT. Translated, it gives CASSPQAGADTQYF. V usage is TRBV11-2 and J usage is TRBJ2-3; D possibly corresponds to TRBD1 (5 bases). Trimming took off 5 bases at V and 4 bases at J, with 13 bases between the two ends. From germline, CDR1 is SGHAT and CDR2 FQNNGV. There are 14 residues in the CDR3.

The CDR3 spells CASSRGGYNEQFF. CDR3 nucleotide sequence: TGCGCCAGCAGCCGAGGAGGGTACAATGAGCAGTTCTTC. This chain uses TRBV4-1 with TRBJ2-1; a weak D match, TRBD2 (6 bases). Germline CDR1 and CDR2: MGHRA and YSYEKL. Trimming took off 4 bases at V and 4 bases at J, with 8 bases between the two ends. This CDR3 spans 13 amino acids.

This chain links TRBV19 with TRBJ1-2; possible D gene TRBD1, 5 bases. V was clipped by 2 bases and J by 8 bases, with 12 bases between them. Per germline, CDR1 LNHDA and CDR2 SQIVND (reference sequence). The length of the CDR3 is 13 residues. This CDR3 reads CASSISREEGYTF. DNA for the CDR3: TGTGCCAGTAGTATAAGCAGGGAGGAGGGCTACACCTTC. Filled out from reference TRBV19 and TRBJ1-2, the complete variable domain reads DGGITQSPKYLFRKEGQNVTLSCEQNLNHDAMYWYRQDPGQGLRLIYYSQIVNDFQKGDIAEGYSVSREKKESFPLTVTSAQKNPTAFYLCASSISREEGYTFGSGTRLTVV.

The chain carries TRBV6-1 and TRBJ1-2, with D uncertain. In germline, CDR1 is MNHNS, CDR2 SASEGT. Trimming stripped 7 bases from V and 10 bases from J, with 22 bases between. This CDR3 has 14 residues. CDR3 DNA: TGTGCCAGCAAAGATCTAGGTTGGGAGGCTGACTACACCTTC. Translation gives CASKDLGWEADYTF.

The J gene is TRBJ1-2, the V gene TRBV28, with D perhaps matching TRBD1 (5 bases). The CDR3 spans 15 residues. Germline lookup yields CDR1 MDHEN and CDR2 SYDVKM. Trimming removed 6 bases from V and 3 bases from J, with 17 bases in between. CDR3 region: CASRYGPQAHYGYTF. CDR3 bases: TGTGCCAGCAGATATGGACCACAGGCTCACTATGGCTACACCTTC.

The chain uses TRBV29-1 and TRBJ2-3; a weak D match, TRBD2 (6 bases). Germline V CDR1 and CDR2: SQVTM, ANQGSEA. Deletions cut 4 bases from V and 2 bases from J, with 10 bases between. The CDR3 totals 13 residues. Here the CDR3 reads CSVVGGATDTQYF. In nucleotides, the CDR3 is TGCAGCGTTGTCGGGGGAGCCACAGATACGCAGTATTTT.

This clone was detected once. V gene TRBV7-2 combines with J gene TRBJ2-7; the match to TRBD2 covers 10 bases. This CDR3 comprises 18 residues. V lost 2 bases and J lost 3; bases outside the gene matches: 13. CDR1 and CDR2 from the germline V gene are SGHTA and FQGNSA. The CDR3 here is CASSLTLLAGDLNYEQYF. The CDR3 DNA reads TGTGCCAGCAGCTTAACCCTTCTAGCGGGAGACCTTAACTACGAGCAGTACTTC.

The J gene is TRBJ1-2, the V gene TRBV28; 7 positions agree with TRBD1. V shed 6 bases, J shed 5 bases, and the junction held 9 bases outside the gene matches. The CDR3 is 14 residues long. Germline CDR1 is MDHEN and CDR2 is SYDVKM. The CDR3, as DNA: TGTGCCAGCAGCATCAAGGGGGCCGGGTATGGCTACACCTTC. It yields the protein CASSIKGAGYGYTF.

The chain carries TRBV30 and TRBJ1-1; D ambiguous. V was clipped by 3 bases and J by 5 bases, with 4 bases between them. The CDR3 is 10 residues long. Per the germline V gene, CDR1 is GTSNPN and CDR2 is SVGIG (reference sequence). The CDR3 nucleotides are TGTGCCTGGAGGAAAACTGAAGCTTTCTTT. Protein sequence: CAWRKTEAFF.

This clone was seen just once. The rearrangement links TRBV5-6 to TRBJ2-1; D gene ambiguous. The CDR3 covers 18 residues. With 0 bases removed from V and 8 bases from J, the gap between germline ends came to 24 bases. Germline lookup yields CDR1 SGHDT and CDR2 YYEEEE. The CDR3 DNA reads as TGTGCCAGCAGCTTGGAGCGCAGGAGCCTGAAAAACAATCATGAGCAGTTCTTC. Residues: CASSLERRSLKNNHEQFF.

This clone was picked up one time. J is TRBJ2-7 and V is TRBV5-4, with 12 bases lining up with TRBD2. The germline gives CDR1 SGHNT, CDR2 YYREEE (reference sequence). This CDR3 has 16 residues. V lost 1 base and J lost 7; bases outside the gene matches: 9. The CDR3: CASSLSLAGGPGEQYF. The CDR3 DNA is TGTGCCAGCAGCTTGTCCCTAGCGGGAGGGCCTGGTGAGCAGTACTTC.

The J gene is TRBJ1-1, the V gene TRBV13; D might be TRBD1 (5 bases). The V and J ends lost 3 bases and 1 base respectively, with 15 bases between them. CDR1 is PRHDT and CDR2 is FYEKMQ in the germline V gene (reference sequence). CDR3 size: 16 residues. This chain's CDR3 is CASSFGGVIRNTEAFF. The CDR3 DNA follows: TGTGCCAGCAGCTTTGGGGGGGTCATTCGGAACACTGAAGCTTTCTTT.